Shown below are 10 T cell receptor beta chains from a single sample sequenced in a study of shared clonotypes between healthy human individuals. The data were produced by immunoSEQ multiplex PCR, yet TCRdb's version contains in-frame clones alone and is incomplete. The repertoire holds about 1.1 million clones, with approximately 78% as singletons. Sequenced sample: memory CD4+ T cells from PBMCs. Subset reported: CD45RA-negative fraction. The receptors shown here come from a man younger than 35 in good health. Some clones in this sample may be carry-over from other donors' samples.

The V call is TRBV19, the J call TRBJ1-2, with D perhaps TRBD1 (6 bases). The germline V gene has CDR1 LNHDA and CDR2 SQIVND (reference sequence). Trimming left V 5 bases short and J 9 bases short, with 16 bases between. CDR3 length equals 13 residues. As DNA, the CDR3 is TGTGCCAGTAGTCAAACTCGGGGGGCGAGCTACACCTTC. Translation gives CASSQTRGASYTF.

This clone was detected only a few times. V usage is TRBV18 and J usage is TRBJ2-7; 12 bases align to TRBD2. After removal of 3 bases from V and 6 bases from J, the junction contained 3 bases not matched to a gene. From germline, CDR1 is KGHSH and CDR2 LQKENI. The CDR3 is 14 residues long. CDR3 DNA: TGTGCCAGCTCACCCCCTAGCGGGAGGGGCGAGCAGTACTTC. Translated: CASSPPSGRGEQYF.

The chain recombines TRBV30 with TRBJ2-2; D possibly uses TRBD1 or TRBD2 (5 bases each). Trimming took 3 bases from V and 4 from J, leaving 15 bases between them. The CDR3 contains 15 residues. CDR1 and CDR2 (germline): GTSNPN, SVGIG (reference sequence). CDR3 residues: CAWRPMGVSTGELFF. The CDR3 region has the DNA TGTGCCTGGAGACCCATGGGGGTTAGCACCGGGGAGCTGTTTTTT.

This clone was detected ten times or more. The CDR3 sequence: CASSLSGGKETQYF. DNA for the CDR3: TGCGCCAGCAGCTTATCAGGGGGCAAGGAGACCCAGTACTTC. The genes are TRBV5-1 and TRBJ2-5, with TRBD1 matching 8 bases. With 2 bases clipped from V and 5 bases from J, the junction kept 5 bases outside the gene matches. The CDR3 extends over 14 amino acids. The germline gives CDR1 SGHRS, CDR2 YFSETQ.

The CDR3 nucleotides read TGTGCCAGCAGCGTAGACGGGAAGTCCTACAATGAGCAGTTCTTC. Protein: CASSVDGKSYNEQFF. This chain connects TRBV9 to TRBJ2-1; TRBD2 is a possible D gene (5 bases). Germline CDR1 and CDR2: SGDLS and YYNGEE. The V end lost 0 bases, the J end lost 1 base, and 8 bases lay between the germline ends. The CDR3 contains 15 residues.

About this clone itself: A junction end diverges from the germline sequence, so it may reflect a read error. The V call is TRBV13, the J call TRBJ2-7; 7 bases agree with TRBD2. This CDR3 has 12 amino acids. The germline gives CDR1 PRHDT, CDR2 FYEKMQ (reference sequence). The CDR3: CTSSLGGVEQYF. The CDR3 DNA reads TGTACCAGCAGCCTTGGGGGGGTCGAGCAGTACTTC. Looking up the rest from reference TRBV13 and TRBJ2-7 gives the full variable domain: AAGVIQSPRHLIKEKRETATLKCYPIPRHDTVYWYQQGPGQDPQFLISFYEKMQSDKGSIPDRFSAQQFSDYHSELNMSSLELGDSALYFCTSSLGGVEQYFGPGTRLTVT.

This rearrangement joins TRBV6-5 to TRBJ1-2, with D tentatively TRBD1 (6 bases). V was clipped by 10 bases and J by 6 bases, with 21 bases between them. The CDR3 is made up of 14 amino acids. The V gene's germline CDR1 is MNHEY and CDR2 SVGAGI. The CDR3 DNA follows: TGTGCCACCAAGGGGGAGTTGGAGGGGGATGGCTACACCTTC. It translates to CATKGELEGDGYTF.

The chain joins TRBV19 to TRBJ1-5, with D possibly matching TRBD1 (5 bases). V lost 7 bases and J lost 1, with 17 bases in between. The CDR3 has 16 amino acids. Per the germline V gene, CDR1 is LNHDA and CDR2 is SQIVND (reference sequence). This chain's CDR3 is CASTPLNGGSNQPQHF. Here the CDR3 DNA reads TGTGCCAGTACCCCCTTAAACGGGGGAAGCAATCAGCCCCAGCATTTT.

The V and J genes are TRBV19 and TRBJ2-5, with 7 bases lining up with TRBD1. The CDR3 totals 15 residues. CDR1 and CDR2 (germline): LNHDA, SQIVND (reference sequence). The V gene end was trimmed by 6 bases and the J gene end by 0 bases; junction bases not matched to a gene: 7. The CDR3 nucleotides are TGTGCCAGTAGCAGGAAGACAGGGTACCAAGAGACCCAGTACTTC. Its translation: CASSRKTGYQETQYF.

V gene TRBV6-1 combines with J gene TRBJ1-2; no clear D gene. Germline CDR1 is MNHNS and CDR2 is SASEGT. The CDR3 contains 15 residues. The ends were cut back, 8 bases at V and 0 bases at J, with 16 bases in the middle. CDR3 DNA: TGTGCCAGCGGACGGCCTTATCTAGCTAACTATGGCTACACCTTC. Protein sequence: CASGRPYLANYGYTF.